This T cell receptor beta chain appears in the sequencing data of a study of blood T cell repertoires in COVID-19 (dated by TCRdb to 2018 to 2021). About the investigation overall: Samples from collaborators originated in the United States, Italy and Spain and spanned both the acute and convalescent phases of COVID-19. The material from the prospective study consisted of cDNA or gDNA derived from T cells, B-cell-depleted T cells, or PBMCs. The dataset comprised deeply sampled blood TCRbeta repertoires from subjects exposed to, actively infected with, or recovered from COVID-19. The repertoires were released in a freely available public database intended as a resource for research on the immune response to SARS-CoV-2. The samples were drawn from the first 160 participants of the ongoing ImmuneRACE study and from 950 to 1,500 subjects provided by 6 global collaborators. Sample metadata almost always included a de-identified subject ID, COVID-19 status, age in years and sex. Where HLA class I and class II types were available, the types were taken from metadata supplied by the sample provider, not from assay-based typing. Broader findings and caveats from the paper: The quantity of clinical and demographic metadata differed by source and by participant and was supplied without curation.

TCRbeta CDR3 regions were amplified from genomic DNA by means of the immunoSEQ Assay, a bias-controlled multiplex PCR. The study's processing was this. The number of nucleated cells in each sample was estimated from the amplification of reference gene primers within the assay. To quantify the absolute abundance of each unique TCRbeta CDR3 rearrangement, sequence reads were collapsed and filtered. For each sample, productive Simpson clonality was calculated as the square root of Simpson's diversity index across productive rearrangements. TCRdb carries this immuneACCESS record with in-frame sequences only. Its versions omit some clonotypes, under half of them owing to an unresolved V gene in the studies checked, with the rest unexplained. V, J and clone size are taken as reported in that table, and D and trimming were inferred from the DNA itself. Counted in this sample were approximately 200,000 clones; 79% of them appeared once. The top ten clonotypes cover around 5.4% of the sample.

In Seattle, one collaborating source enrolled patients while the infection was active and tracked those patients longitudinally over the course of disease. Each collaborating institution followed its own protocols to collect whole blood in K2EDTA tubes. Collaborator samples were shipped for TCRbeta analysis as frozen whole blood, isolated PBMCs, or DNA extracted from either sample type. According to the germline V gene, CDR1 reads LGHNA and CDR2 reads YNFKEQ. Trimming takes 4 bases from V and 2 bases from J, and the germline ends sit 11 bases apart. The CDR3 runs 14 amino acids, cysteine and phenylalanine included. CDR3 DNA is the only sequence kept; it has 42 bases, read in frame from the first base. About this clone itself: Its antigen remains undetermined. Base qualities were left out, and no much larger clone turns up one base away.

The V and J segments used are TRBV4-2 and TRBJ1-1; the D segment could be TRBD1, given 5 matching bases. The sequenced sample was peripheral blood. This clonotype was obtained from a woman aged 35 to 49 with COVID-19, enrolled during active disease. The CDR3 protein sequence reads: CASSLERDNTEAFF. In nucleotides, the sequence is TGTGCCAGCAGCCTAGAGCGGGACAACACTGAAGCTTTCTTT.